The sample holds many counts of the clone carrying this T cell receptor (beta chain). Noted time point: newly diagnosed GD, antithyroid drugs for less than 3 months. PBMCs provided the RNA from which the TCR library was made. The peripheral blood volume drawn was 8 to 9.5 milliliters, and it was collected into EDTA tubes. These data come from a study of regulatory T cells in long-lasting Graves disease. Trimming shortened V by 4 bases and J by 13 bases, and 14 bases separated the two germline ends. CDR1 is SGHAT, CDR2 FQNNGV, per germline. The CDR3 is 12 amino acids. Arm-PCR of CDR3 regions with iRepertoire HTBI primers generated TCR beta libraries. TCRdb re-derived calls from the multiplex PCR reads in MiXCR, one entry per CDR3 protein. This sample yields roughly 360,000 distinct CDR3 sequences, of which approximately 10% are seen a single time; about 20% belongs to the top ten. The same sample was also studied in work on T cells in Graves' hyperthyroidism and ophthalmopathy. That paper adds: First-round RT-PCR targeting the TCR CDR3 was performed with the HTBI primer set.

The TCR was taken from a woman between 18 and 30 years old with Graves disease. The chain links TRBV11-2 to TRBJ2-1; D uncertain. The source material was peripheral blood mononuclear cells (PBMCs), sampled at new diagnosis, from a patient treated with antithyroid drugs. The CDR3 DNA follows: TGTGCCAGCAGCTCTATCACAGCCGGCCAGTTCTTC. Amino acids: CASSSITAGQFF.